Following are 16 T cell receptor beta chains from one sample sequenced in a study (TCRdb year 2016). The library was generated by RT-PCR. This sample was sequenced with an Illumina MiSeq. Starting from the raw public reads, TCRdb applied fastp trimming at Q25, assembled clones with MiXCR and retained in-frame beta chains. Rows with one shared CDR3 protein collapse into an entry with the most common genes and DNA. The sample contains almost 700,000 distinct CDR3 sequences, 13% to 15% of them found a single time. The ten largest clones take up 3% to 4.5% of the sample. Sequenced sample: memory CD4+ T cells from blood. The receptors derive from a female donor in good health, serving as a healthy control.

The sample holds a few counts of this clonotype. The chain combines TRBV10-3 with TRBJ2-3; D unclear. The CDR3 extends over 15 amino acids. Germline CDR1 is ENHRY and CDR2 is SYGVKD. In DNA form, the CDR3 reads TGTGCAAACTCCGCCGGACCCAAATTCACAGATACGCAGTATTTT. Encoded protein: CANSAGPKFTDTQYF.

This clonotype was observed a few times. The rearrangement joins TRBV24-1 to TRBJ2-1; 11 nucleotides align to TRBD2. The CDR3 is made up of 15 amino acids. The germline CDR1 and CDR2 sequences are KGHDR and SFDVKD. V lost 5 bases and J lost 6; bases outside the gene matches: 5. CDR3 protein: CATSGNSGGGNEQFF. In nucleotides, the CDR3 is TGTGCCACCAGTGGGAATAGCGGGGGGGGCAATGAGCAGTTCTTC.

This chain uses TRBV24-1 with TRBJ2-7; D unclear. The CDR3 loop spans 12 amino acids. V was shortened by 4 bases and J by 6 bases, with 9 bases between the two germline ends. Germline V lookup: CDR1 KGHDR, CDR2 SFDVKD. The CDR3 region is CATSDYTGEQYF. The CDR3 DNA follows: TGTGCCACCAGTGACTACACGGGCGAGCAGTACTTC.

This clonotype was picked up a small number of times. A junction end diverges from the germline sequence, so it may reflect a read error. The V gene is TRBV6-4, the J gene TRBJ2-1, with no clear D. CDR3 size: 12 residues. Germline CDR1 reads MRHNA; CDR2 reads SNTAGT. The CDR3 sequence is CASSDPTGSAVF. Here the CDR3 DNA reads TGTGCCAGCAGTGACCCGACCGGTTCCGCAGTCTTC.

The chain links TRBV7-2 to TRBJ2-2; D is uncertain. Germline V gene lookup returns CDR1 SGHTA and CDR2 FQGNSA. The CDR3 spans 15 residues. V lost 2 bases to trimming and J lost 1 base, with 8 bases between them. In DNA form, the CDR3 reads TGTGCCAGCAGCTTAATCCACTTGAACACCGGGGAGCTGTTTTTT. This sequence encodes CASSLIHLNTGELFF.

This clonotype was seen a few times. This chain uses TRBV2 with TRBJ2-5; possibly TRBD2 for D (5 bases). CDR3 length equals 12 residues. The V end was cut by 8 bases, the J end by 5 bases, with 12 bases between. Germline V CDR1 and CDR2: SNHLY, FYNNEI. CDR3 coding DNA: TGTGCCAGCGGACTGGAAGGGGAGACCCAGTACTTC. It yields the protein CASGLEGETQYF.

This clonotype was observed a handful of times. The chain is built from TRBV24-1 and TRBJ2-1; 7 bases fit TRBD2. Germline assignment: CDR1 KGHDR and CDR2 SFDVKD. V dropped 5 bases and J dropped 2; count of bases not matched to a gene: 2. The CDR3 has 14 amino acids. The CDR3 coding sequence is TGTGCCACCAGTGCCGGACTAGCCTACAATGAGCAGTTCTTC. Amino acid sequence: CATSAGLAYNEQFF.

Note on this clonotype: At one end the junction does not follow the germline gene, possibly because of a read error. The chain has TRBV25-1 and TRBJ2-7; 7 positions agree with TRBD2. The CDR3 covers 15 residues. CDR1 MGHDK and CDR2 SYGVNS come from the germline V gene. The DNA of the CDR3 is TGTGCCAGCATTGAATGGGGGGGAGCGATAAACGAGCAGTACTTC. Its translation is CASIEWGGAINEQYF.

Only a few counts were recorded for this clonotype. The junction and the germline gene differ at one end; a read error may be behind it. This chain links TRBV5-6 with TRBJ2-1; 13 bases match TRBD2. Germline CDR1 SGHDT, CDR2 YYEEEE. The CDR3 consists of 17 residues. The CDR3: CASRLGTSGAQPNEQFF. The DNA of the CDR3 is TGTGCCAGCAGGTTGGGGACTAGCGGGGCCCAACCCAATGAGCAGTTCTTC.

This sequence joins TRBV5-1 and TRBJ2-3, with 7 bases identical to TRBD2. Germline V gene lookup returns CDR1 SGHRS and CDR2 YFSETQ. This CDR3 has 16 residues. V shed 0 bases and J 2 bases; nucleotides not matched to a gene: 6. The chain's CDR3 is CASSLGRRGDTDTQYF. The CDR3 DNA follows: TGCGCCAGCAGCTTGGGGCGTCGGGGGGACACAGATACGCAGTATTTT.

V and J are TRBV5-1 and TRBJ2-7; the D call may be TRBD1 or TRBD2 (5 bases each). V lost 4 bases, J lost 6 bases, and 20 bases lay in between. CDR1 SGHRS and CDR2 YFSETQ come from the germline V gene. This CDR3 contains 15 residues. CDR3 sequence reads: CASSPSGSPGSEQYF. The CDR3 DNA follows: TGCGCCAGCAGCCCCTCAGGGTCCCCGGGGAGCGAGCAGTACTTC.

The chain uses TRBV29-1 and TRBJ2-1; D is uncertain. V dropped 8 bases and J dropped 4 bases, with 12 bases sitting between them. CDR3 size: 12 residues. Germline CDR1 and CDR2: SQVTM and ANQGSEA. CDR3 residues: CSLRHGYNEQFF. The DNA for the CDR3 is TGCAGCCTCCGACACGGGTACAATGAGCAGTTCTTC.

This clonotype was observed a handful of times. The chain has TRBV6-1 and TRBJ1-2; D may be TRBD1 (5 bases). The CDR3 runs 14 residues. The V gene's germline CDR1 is MNHNS and CDR2 SASEGT. V was cut by 1 base and J by 5 bases, with 11 bases left in between. The CDR3 is CASSEEGTRYGYTF. CDR3 coding DNA: TGTGCCAGCAGTGAAGAGGGGACTCGATATGGCTACACCTTC.

Only a few counts were recorded for this clonotype. This chain joins TRBV20-1 and TRBJ2-7; D unclear. The CDR3 has 14 residues. The germline V gene encodes CDR1 DFQATT and CDR2 SNEGSKA (reference sequence). V lost 6 bases and J 2 bases, leaving 17 bases between the germline ends. CDR3 sequence: CSAPKGSPPYEQYF. The CDR3 DNA follows: TGCAGTGCCCCGAAGGGTAGTCCGCCCTACGAGCAGTACTTC.

J is TRBJ1-1 and V is TRBV24-1; TRBD1 matches at 10 bases. The CDR3 extends over 15 amino acids. CDR1 and CDR2 from the germline V gene are KGHDR and SFDVKD. V lost 4 bases, J lost 4 bases, and 5 bases stayed unmatched. The CDR3 reads CATSEGQGSGTEAFF. CDR3 in DNA: TGTGCCACCAGTGAGGGACAGGGGTCGGGCACTGAAGCTTTCTTT.

This clonotype was observed a handful of times. The gene calls are TRBV20-1 and TRBJ1-6; no reliable D call. This CDR3 region has 18 residues. Trimming cost V 5 bases and J 5 bases, with 25 bases left between them. Germline V gene data show CDR1 as DFQATT and CDR2 as SNEGSKA (reference sequence). The CDR3 loop reads CSAPNSFKNSAHNSPLHF. The CDR3 DNA follows: TGCAGTGCTCCGAACTCATTCAAAAACAGCGCCCATAATTCACCCCTCCACTTT.